This T cell receptor beta chain was profiled in a study of spatial heterogeneity in lung cancer. On the study more broadly: In the raw reads, each unique TCR and UMI combination was present more than ten times on average.

This clonotype is medium-sized within its sample. The sample's time point: sample taken at primary tumor resection. Untreated early-stage non-small cell lung cancer patients, some 70 in total, were the donors. Unsorted whole RNA from tumor, nontumor lung or frozen PBMC underwent sequencing. MiXCR, run by TCRdb on the 5' RACE reads, gives a single entry per CDR3 protein. The table includes 4,200 or so distinct CDR3 sequences, about 9% detected once. The TCR originated in a female donor with early-stage non-small cell lung cancer. The material sequenced was normal lung tissue next to the tumor, taken at surgery.

CDR3 DNA: TGCGCCAGCAGCTTTGACAGAGGGGATACGCAGTATTTT. Translating gives CASSFDRGDTQYF. V usage is TRBV5-1 and J usage is TRBJ2-3; D possibly matches TRBD1 or TRBD2 (5 bases each). The CDR3 runs 13 residues. The germline CDR1 and CDR2 sequences are SGHRS and YFSETQ. Trimming left V 2 bases short and J 6 bases short, with 10 bases between.